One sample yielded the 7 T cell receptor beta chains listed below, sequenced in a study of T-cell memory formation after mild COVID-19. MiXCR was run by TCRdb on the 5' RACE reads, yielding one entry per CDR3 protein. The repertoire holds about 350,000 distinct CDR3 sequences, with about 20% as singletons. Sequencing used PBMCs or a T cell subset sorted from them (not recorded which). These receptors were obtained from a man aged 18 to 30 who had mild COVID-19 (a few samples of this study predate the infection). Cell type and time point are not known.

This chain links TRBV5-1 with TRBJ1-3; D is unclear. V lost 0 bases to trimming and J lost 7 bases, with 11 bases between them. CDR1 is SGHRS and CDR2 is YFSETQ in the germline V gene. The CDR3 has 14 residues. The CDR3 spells CASSLGQQGNTIYF. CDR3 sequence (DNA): TGCGCCAGCAGCTTGGGCCAGCAAGGGAACACCATATATTTT.

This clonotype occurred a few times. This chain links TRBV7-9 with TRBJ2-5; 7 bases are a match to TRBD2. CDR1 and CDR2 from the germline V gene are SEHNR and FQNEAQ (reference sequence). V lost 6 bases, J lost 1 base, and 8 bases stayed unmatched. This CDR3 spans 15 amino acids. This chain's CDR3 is CASRPRGGPQETQYF. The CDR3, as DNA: TGTGCCAGCAGGCCTAGGGGAGGGCCCCAAGAGACCCAGTACTTC.

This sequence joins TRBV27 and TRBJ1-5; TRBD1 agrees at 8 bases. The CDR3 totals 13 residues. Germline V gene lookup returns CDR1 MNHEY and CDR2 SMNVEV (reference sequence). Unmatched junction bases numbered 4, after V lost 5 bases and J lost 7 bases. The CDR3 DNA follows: TGTGCCAGCAGTAACAGGGGGGCACAGCCCCAGCATTTT. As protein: CASSNRGAQPQHF.

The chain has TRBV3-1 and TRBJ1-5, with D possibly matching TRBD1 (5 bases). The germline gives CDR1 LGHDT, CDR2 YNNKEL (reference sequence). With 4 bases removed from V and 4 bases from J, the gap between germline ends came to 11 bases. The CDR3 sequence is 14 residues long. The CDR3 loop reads CASSPYGGNQPQHF. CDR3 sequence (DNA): TGTGCCAGCAGCCCATATGGGGGAAATCAGCCCCAGCATTTT.

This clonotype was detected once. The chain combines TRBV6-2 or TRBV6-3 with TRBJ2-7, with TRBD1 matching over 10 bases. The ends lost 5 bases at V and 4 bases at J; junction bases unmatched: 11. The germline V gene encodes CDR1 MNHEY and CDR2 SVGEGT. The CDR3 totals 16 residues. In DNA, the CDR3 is TGTGCCAGCAGTCCCTTTTGGGGACAGGGGTTTTACGAGCAGTACTTC. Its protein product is CASSPFWGQGFYEQYF.

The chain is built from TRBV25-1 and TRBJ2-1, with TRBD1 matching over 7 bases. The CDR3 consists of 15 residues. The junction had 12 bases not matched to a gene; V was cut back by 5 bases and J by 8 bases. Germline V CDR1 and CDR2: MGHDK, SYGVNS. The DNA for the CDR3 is TGTGCCAGCAGTTCTCGACAGGGAAGGGGCGATGAGCAGTTCTTC. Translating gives CASSSRQGRGDEQFF.

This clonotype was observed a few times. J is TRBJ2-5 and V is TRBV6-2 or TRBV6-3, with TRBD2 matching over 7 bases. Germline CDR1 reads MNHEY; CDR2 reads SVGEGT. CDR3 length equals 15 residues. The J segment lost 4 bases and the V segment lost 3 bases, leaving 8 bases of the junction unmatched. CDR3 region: CASSYGAGRRETQYF. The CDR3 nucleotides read TGTGCCAGCAGTTATGGAGCGGGGCGAAGAGAGACCCAGTACTTC.